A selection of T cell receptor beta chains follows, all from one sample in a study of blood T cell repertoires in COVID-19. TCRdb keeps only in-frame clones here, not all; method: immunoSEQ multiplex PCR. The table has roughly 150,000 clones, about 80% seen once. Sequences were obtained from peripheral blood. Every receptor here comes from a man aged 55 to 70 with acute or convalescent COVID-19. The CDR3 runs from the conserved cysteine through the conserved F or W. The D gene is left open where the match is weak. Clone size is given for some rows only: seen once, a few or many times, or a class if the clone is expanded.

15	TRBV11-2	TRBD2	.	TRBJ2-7	TGTGCCAGCAGCCTCTCGGGACTAGCGGGGGACGAGCAGTACTTC	CASSLSGLAGDEQYF
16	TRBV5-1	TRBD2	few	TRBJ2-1	TGCGCCAGCAGCTTGGAGGGTGGCAGGCTAGCGGGGAGGCAGTTCTTC	CASSLEGGRLAGRQFF
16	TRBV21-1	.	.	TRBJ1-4	TGTGCCAGCAGCAAGGCAGGGTGGCGGAATGATGAAAAACTGTTTTTT	CASSKAGWRNDEKLFF
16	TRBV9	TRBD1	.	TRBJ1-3	TGTGCCAGCAGCCCCGCGGACAGGATCTCTGGAAACACCATATATTTT	CASSPADRISGNTIYF
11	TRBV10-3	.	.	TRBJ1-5	TGTGCCACGGGGGGCAATCAGCCCCAGCATTTT	CATGGNQPQHF
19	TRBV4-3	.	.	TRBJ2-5	TGCGCCAGCAGCCAAGAATGGGTGTTAGCGGACATGTACCAAGAGACCCAGTACTTC	CASSQEWVLADMYQETQYF
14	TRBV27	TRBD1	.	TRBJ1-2	TGTGCCAGCAGTACAGGACAGGGGAACTATGGCTACACCTTC	CASSTGQGNYGYTF
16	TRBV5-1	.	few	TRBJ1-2	TGCGCCAGCAGCTTGGATCCCTCCTCTAACTCCTATGGCTACACCTTC	CASSLDPSSNSYGYTF
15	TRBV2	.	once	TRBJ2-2	TGTGCCAGCACTGAGAGGCAGCCGAACACCGGGGAGCTGTTTTTT	CASTERQPNTGELFF
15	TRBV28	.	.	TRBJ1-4	TGTGCCAGCAGTTTAAGGGGACTCGATAATGAAAAACTGTTTTTT	CASSLRGLDNEKLFF
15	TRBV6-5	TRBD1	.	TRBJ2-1	TGTGCCAGCAGTTATAGGACAGGGGACTACAATGAGCAGTTCTTC	CASSYRTGDYNEQFF
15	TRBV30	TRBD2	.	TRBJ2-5	TGTGCCTGGAGTCGGACCCCCGGGGGGATGGAGACCCAGTACTTC	CAWSRTPGGMETQYF
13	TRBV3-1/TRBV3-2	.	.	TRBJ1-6	TGTGCCAGCAGCTCCGCGAGAGATTCACCCCTCCACTTT	CASSSARDSPLHF
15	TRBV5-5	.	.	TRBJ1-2	TGTGCCAGCAGCTTGGCCCGGGGGTTTTCCTATGGCTACACCTTC	CASSLARGFSYGYTF
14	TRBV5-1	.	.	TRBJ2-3	TGCGCCAGCAGCCTGGCAGGGATCCCAGATACGCAGTATTTT	CASSLAGIPDTQYF
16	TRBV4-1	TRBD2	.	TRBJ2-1	TGCGCCAGCAGCCACCCTTCGGGGGGAGCCCACGTTGAGAAGTTCTTC	CASSHPSGGAHVEKFF